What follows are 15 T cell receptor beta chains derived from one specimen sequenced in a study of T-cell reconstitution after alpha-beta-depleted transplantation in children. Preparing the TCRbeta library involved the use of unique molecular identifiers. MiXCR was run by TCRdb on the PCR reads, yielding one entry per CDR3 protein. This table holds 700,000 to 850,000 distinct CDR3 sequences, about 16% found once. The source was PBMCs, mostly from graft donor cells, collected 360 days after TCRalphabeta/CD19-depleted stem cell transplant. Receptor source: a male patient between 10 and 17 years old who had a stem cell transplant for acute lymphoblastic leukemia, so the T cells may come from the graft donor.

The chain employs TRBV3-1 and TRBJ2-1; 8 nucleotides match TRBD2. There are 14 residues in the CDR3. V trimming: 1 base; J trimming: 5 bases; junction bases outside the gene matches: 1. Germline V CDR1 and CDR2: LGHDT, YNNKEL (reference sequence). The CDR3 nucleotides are TGTGCCAGCAGCCAAGGGGGACTAGACAATGAGCAGTTCTTC. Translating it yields CASSQGGLDNEQFF.

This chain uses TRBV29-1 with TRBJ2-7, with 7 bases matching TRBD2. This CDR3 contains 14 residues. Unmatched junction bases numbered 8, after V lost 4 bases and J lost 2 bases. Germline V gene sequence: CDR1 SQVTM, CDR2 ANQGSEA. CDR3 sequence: CSVAWLAEPYEQYF. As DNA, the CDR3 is TGCAGCGTTGCTTGGCTAGCGGAGCCCTACGAGCAGTACTTC.

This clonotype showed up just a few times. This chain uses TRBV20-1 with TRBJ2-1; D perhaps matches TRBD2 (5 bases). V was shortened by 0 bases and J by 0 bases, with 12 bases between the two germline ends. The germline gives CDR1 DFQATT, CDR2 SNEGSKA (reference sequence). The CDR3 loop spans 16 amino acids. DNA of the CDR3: TGCAGTGCTAGAGATACGGGATCCCTCTCCTACAATGAGCAGTTCTTC. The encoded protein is CSARDTGSLSYNEQFF.

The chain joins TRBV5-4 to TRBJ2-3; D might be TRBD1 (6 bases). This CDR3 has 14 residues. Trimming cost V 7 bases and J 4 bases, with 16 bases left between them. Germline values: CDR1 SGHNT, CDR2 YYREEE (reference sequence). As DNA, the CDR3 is TGTGCCAGCCTACTAGGGGGATCGGCAGATACGCAGTATTTT. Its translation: CASLLGGSADTQYF. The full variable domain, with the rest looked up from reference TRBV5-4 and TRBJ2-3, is ETGVTQSPTHLIKTRGQQVTLRCSSQSGHNTVSWYQQALGQGPQFIFQYYREEENGRGNFPPRFSGLQFPNYSSELNVNALELDDSALYLCASLLGGSADTQYFGPGTRLTVL.

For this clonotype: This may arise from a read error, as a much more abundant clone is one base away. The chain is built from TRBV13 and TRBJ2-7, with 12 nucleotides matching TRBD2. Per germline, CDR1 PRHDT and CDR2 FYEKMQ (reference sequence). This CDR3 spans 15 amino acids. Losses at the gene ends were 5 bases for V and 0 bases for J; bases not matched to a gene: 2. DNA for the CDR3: TGTGCCAGCAGCATGACTAGCGGGAGCTCCTACGAGCAGTACTTC. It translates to CASSMTSGSSYEQYF.

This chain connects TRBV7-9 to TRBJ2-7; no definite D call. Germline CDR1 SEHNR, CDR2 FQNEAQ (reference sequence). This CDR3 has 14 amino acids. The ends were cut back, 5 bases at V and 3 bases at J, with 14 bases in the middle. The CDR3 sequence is CASSHAGLSYEQYF. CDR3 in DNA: TGTGCCAGCAGCCATGCCGGGTTGAGCTACGAGCAGTACTTC.

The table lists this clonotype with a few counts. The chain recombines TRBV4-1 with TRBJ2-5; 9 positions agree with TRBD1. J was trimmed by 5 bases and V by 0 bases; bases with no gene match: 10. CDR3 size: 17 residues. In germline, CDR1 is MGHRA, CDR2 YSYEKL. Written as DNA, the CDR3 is TGCGCCAGCAGCCAAGATTTGGGACAGGGCGGCCACGAGACCCAGTACTTC. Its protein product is CASSQDLGQGGHETQYF.

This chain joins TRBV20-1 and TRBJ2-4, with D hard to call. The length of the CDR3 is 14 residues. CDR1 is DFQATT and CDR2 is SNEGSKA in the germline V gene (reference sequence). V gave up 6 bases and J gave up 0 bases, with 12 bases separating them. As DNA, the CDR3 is TGCAGTGCCCCTGGGTCGGTAGCCAAAAACATTCAGTACTTC. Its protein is CSAPGSVAKNIQYF.

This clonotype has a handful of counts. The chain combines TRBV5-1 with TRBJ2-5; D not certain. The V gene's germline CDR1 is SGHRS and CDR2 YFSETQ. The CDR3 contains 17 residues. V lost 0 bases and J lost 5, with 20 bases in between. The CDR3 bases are TGCGCCAGCAGCTTGGATTACCCGGGCTTCCCCTCGGAGACCCAGTACTTC. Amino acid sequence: CASSLDYPGFPSETQYF.

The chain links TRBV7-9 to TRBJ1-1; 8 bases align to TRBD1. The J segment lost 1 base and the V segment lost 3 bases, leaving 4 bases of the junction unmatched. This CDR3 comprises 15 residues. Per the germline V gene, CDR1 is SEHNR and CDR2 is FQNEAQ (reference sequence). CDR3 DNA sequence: TGTGCCAGCAGCTTCGGCCAGGGGGCGAACACTGAAGCTTTCTTT. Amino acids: CASSFGQGANTEAFF. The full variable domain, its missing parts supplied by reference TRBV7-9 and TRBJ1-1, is DTGVSQNPRHKITKRGQNVTFRCDPISEHNRLYWYRQTLGQGPEFLTYFQNEAQLEKSRLLSDRFSAERPKGSFSTLEIQRTEQGDSAMYLCASSFGQGANTEAFFGQGTRLTVV.

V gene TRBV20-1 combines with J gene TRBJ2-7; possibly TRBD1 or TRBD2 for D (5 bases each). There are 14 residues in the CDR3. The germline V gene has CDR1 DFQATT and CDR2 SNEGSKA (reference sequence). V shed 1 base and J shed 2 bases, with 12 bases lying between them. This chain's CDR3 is CSARGPPGPYEQYF. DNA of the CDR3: TGCAGTGCTAGAGGTCCCCCGGGGCCCTACGAGCAGTACTTC.

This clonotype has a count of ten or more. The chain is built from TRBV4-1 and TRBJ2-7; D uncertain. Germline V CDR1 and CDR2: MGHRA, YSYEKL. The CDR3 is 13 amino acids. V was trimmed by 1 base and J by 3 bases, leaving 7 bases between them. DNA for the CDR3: TGCGCCAGCAGCCAAGGCAGGTACTACGAGCAGTACTTC. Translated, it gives CASSQGRYYEQYF.

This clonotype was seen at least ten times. CDR3 amino acids: CSVVGDWENTEAFF. CDR3 DNA sequence: TGCAGCGTTGTCGGGGATTGGGAGAACACTGAAGCTTTCTTT. The chain uses TRBV29-1 and TRBJ1-1; the D is unclear. The germline CDR1 and CDR2 sequences are SQVTM and ANQGSEA. The V gene lost 4 bases and the J gene lost 1 base, with 13 bases spanning the gap. The CDR3 is made up of 14 amino acids.

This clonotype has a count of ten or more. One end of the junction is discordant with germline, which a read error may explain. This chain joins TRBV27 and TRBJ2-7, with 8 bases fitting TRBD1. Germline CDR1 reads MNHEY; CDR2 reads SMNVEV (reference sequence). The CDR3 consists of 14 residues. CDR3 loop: CASSLSGGRYEQYF. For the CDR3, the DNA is TGCGCCAGCAGCTTGTCAGGGGGCAGGTACGAGCAGTACTTC.

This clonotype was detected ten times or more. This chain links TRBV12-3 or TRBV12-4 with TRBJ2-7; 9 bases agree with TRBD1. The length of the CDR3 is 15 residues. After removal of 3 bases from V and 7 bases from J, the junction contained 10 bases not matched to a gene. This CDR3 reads CASSFVGTGFGEQYF. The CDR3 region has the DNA TGTGCCAGCAGTTTCGTAGGGACAGGGTTTGGTGAGCAGTACTTC.